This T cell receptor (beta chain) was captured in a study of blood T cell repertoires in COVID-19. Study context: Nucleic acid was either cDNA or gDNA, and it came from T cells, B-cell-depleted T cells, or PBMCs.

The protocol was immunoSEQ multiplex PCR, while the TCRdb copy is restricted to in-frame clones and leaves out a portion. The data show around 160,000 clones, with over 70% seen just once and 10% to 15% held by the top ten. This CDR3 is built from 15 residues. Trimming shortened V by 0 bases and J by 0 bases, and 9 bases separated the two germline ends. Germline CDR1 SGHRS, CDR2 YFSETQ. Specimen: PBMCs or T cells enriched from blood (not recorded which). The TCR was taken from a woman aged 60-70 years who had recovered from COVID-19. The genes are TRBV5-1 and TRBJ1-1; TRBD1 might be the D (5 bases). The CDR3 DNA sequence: TGCGCCAGCAGCTTGGGTCGGGGGATGAACACTGAAGCTTTCTTT. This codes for CASSLGRGMNTEAFF.